Following are 28 T cell receptor beta chains from one sample sequenced in a study of cytomegalovirus exposure and HLA in healthy donors. The PCR employed 60 Vbeta primers together with 13 Jbeta primers. The repertoire was sequenced with immunoSEQ multiplex PCR; TCRdb's copy has only in-frame clones and lacks some. The data contain 77,000 or so clones, over 70% of them singletons. The sequenced sample was PBMCs. The origin of the receptors is a woman in her thirties or forties in good health and CMV-seronegative.

This clone came up once. At one of its ends the junction is not consistent with the germline gene, which may arise from a read error. This chain connects TRBV7-9 to TRBJ2-5; the D gene is possibly TRBD2 (5 bases). The better agreement between TRBJ2-7 and the DNA end casts doubt on the J call. Looked up from germline, CDR1 is SEHNR and CDR2 is FQNEAQ (reference sequence). CDR3 length: 15 amino acids. The CDR3 reads CASSQWLAGSDEQYF. CDR3 bases: TGTGCCAGCAGCCAATGGCTCGCGGGCTCCGACGAGCAGTACTTC.

The chain recombines TRBV5-1 with TRBJ2-1; 12 positions match TRBD2. This CDR3 has 20 residues. From germline, CDR1 is SGHRS and CDR2 YFSETQ. The trim removed 3 bases at V and 0 bases at J, leaving 13 bases unmatched. The CDR3 is CASSYDPTSGSKSSYNEQFF. CDR3 nucleotides: TGCGCCAGCAGCTATGACCCGACTAGCGGGAGTAAGAGCTCCTACAATGAGCAGTTCTTC.

This rearrangement joins TRBV25-1 to TRBJ1-1; D is possibly TRBD1 (6 bases). Per germline, CDR1 MGHDK and CDR2 SYGVNS. The V end was cut by 2 bases, the J end by 4 bases, with 14 bases between. The CDR3 has 15 residues. This CDR3 is CASSEPRQDGTEAFF. In DNA, the CDR3 is TGTGCCAGCAGTGAACCTCGACAGGATGGCACTGAAGCTTTCTTT. Supplemented by reference TRBV25-1 and TRBJ1-1, the full variable domain reads EADIYQTPRYLVIGTGKKITLECSQTMGHDKMYWYQQDPGMELHLIHYSYGVNSTEKGDLSSESTVSRIRTEHFPLTLESARPSHTSQYLCASSEPRQDGTEAFFGQGTRLTVV.

Concerning this clone: A read error may produce the germline difference seen at one junction end. V and J are TRBV6-1 and TRBJ1-2; D is possibly TRBD1 (5 bases). CDR1 and CDR2 (germline): MNHNS, SASEGT. This CDR3 has 11 amino acids. The CDR3 nucleotides are TGTGCCAGCAGTGAAGCGGGGGGTTTCGCCTTC. Translation: CASSEAGGFAF.

J is TRBJ2-3 and V is TRBV6-4, with TRBD2 identical over 8 bases. This CDR3 spans 16 amino acids. CDR1 MRHNA and CDR2 SNTAGT come from the germline V gene. V shed 2 bases and J 5 bases; nucleotides not matched to a gene: 9. CDR3 coding DNA: TGTGCCAGCAGTGACGGGTCGGGAGGGCCGGGAGATACGCAGTATTTT. This codes for CASSDGSGGPGDTQYF.

V gene TRBV2 combines with J gene TRBJ1-3; 8 bases fit TRBD1. The ends lost 7 bases at V and 2 bases at J; junction bases unmatched: 4. CDR1 and CDR2 (germline): SNHLY, FYNNEI. This CDR3 has 14 amino acids. CDR3 amino acids: CASILRGPGNTIYF. CDR3 sequence (DNA): TGTGCCAGCATTCTCAGGGGGCCTGGAAACACCATATATTTT.

V usage is TRBV29-1 and J usage is TRBJ1-5, with a tentative D call TRBD1 (5 bases). Between the trimmed V and J ends, which lost 5 bases and 1 base, there was a span of 12 bases. This CDR3 region has 14 residues. Germline-derived CDR1 and CDR2 are SQVTM and ANQGSEA. For the CDR3, the DNA is TGCAGCGTTTCAAAGGGGTCGAGCAATCAGCCCCAGCATTTT. Its protein is CSVSKGSSNQPQHF.

V usage is TRBV5-1 and J usage is TRBJ2-5, with 7 bases aligning to TRBD2. Germline V CDR1 and CDR2: SGHRS, YFSETQ. The length of the CDR3 is 14 residues. V lost 7 bases and J lost 7; bases outside the gene matches: 13. In DNA form, the CDR3 reads TGCGCCAGCGTACCGAGCGGGGCGCCGGGGACCCAGTACTTC. It yields the protein CASVPSGAPGTQYF.

This chain joins TRBV6-1 and TRBJ2-7; D is unclear. V shed 6 bases and J shed 0 bases, with 6 bases lying between them. The CDR3 spans 12 residues. Germline loops: CDR1 MNHNS, CDR2 SASEGT. As DNA, the CDR3 is TGTGCCAGCAGCGACTTCTCCTACGAGCAGTACTTC. It encodes CASSDFSYEQYF.

This clone was seen only once. This sequence joins TRBV16 and TRBJ2-5; 7 bases match TRBD2. The CDR3 runs to 17 residues. With V trimmed by 0 bases and J by 3 bases, 10 bases remained unmatched. CDR1 and CDR2 (germline): KGHSY, FQNENV. The CDR3 DNA reads as TGTGCCAGCAGCCAATCGCGGGCTAGCGGACGGAAAGAGACCCAGTACTTC. Amino acids: CASSQSRASGRKETQYF.

V is TRBV30 and J is TRBJ2-7; 11 nucleotides match TRBD2. The J segment lost 5 bases and the V segment lost 3 bases, leaving 3 bases of the junction unmatched. The CDR3 totals 13 residues. From germline, CDR1 is GTSNPN and CDR2 SVGIG (reference sequence). The CDR3 nucleotides are TGTGCCTGGAGGACTAGCGGGGACCACGAGCAGTACTTC. Translation: CAWRTSGDHEQYF.

This chain uses TRBV20-1 with TRBJ1-1; no firm D call. V lost 7 bases, J lost 11 bases, and 17 bases lay in between. Germline-derived CDR1 and CDR2 are DFQATT and SNEGSKA (reference sequence). The CDR3 extends over 11 amino acids. The CDR3 is CSVLLELSAFF. The DNA for the CDR3 is TGCAGTGTCCTTCTTGAACTCTCGGCTTTCTTT.

This rearrangement joins TRBV2 to TRBJ2-3; maybe TRBD2 (6 bases). From germline, CDR1 is SNHLY and CDR2 FYNNEI. The CDR3 is 17 amino acids. V was cut by 4 bases and J by 0 bases, with 17 bases left in between. For the CDR3, the DNA is TGTGCCAGCAGTGGAACGGCGCGGGGAACTAGCACAGATACGCAGTATTTT. Amino acid sequence: CASSGTARGTSTDTQYF.

The chain couples TRBV4-1 to TRBJ1-2; D unresolved. V lost 1 base and J 4 bases, leaving 13 bases between the germline ends. This CDR3 is 15 amino acids long. Germline V gene data show CDR1 as MGHRA and CDR2 as YSYEKL. The CDR3 protein is CASSQGGSHVYGYTF. In DNA, the CDR3 is TGCGCCAGCAGCCAAGGAGGCAGCCACGTCTATGGCTACACCTTC.

This chain joins TRBV10-3 and TRBJ2-7; 8 bases match TRBD2. With 0 bases clipped from V and 2 bases from J, the junction kept 6 bases outside the gene matches. The CDR3 has 16 residues. Germline V gives CDR1 ENHRY, CDR2 SYGVKD. DNA of the CDR3: TGTGCCATCAGTGAGTCGCGGGGGGTAACCCCCTACGAGCAGTACTTC. Its translation: CAISESRGVTPYEQYF.

The CDR3 here is CASRGGRAGNEQFF. For the CDR3, the DNA is TGTGCCAGCAGGGGCGGGAGAGCTGGAAATGAGCAGTTCTTC. The V gene is TRBV2, the J gene TRBJ2-1, with 7 bases fitting TRBD2. Looked up from germline, CDR1 is SNHLY and CDR2 is FYNNEI. CDR3 length: 14 residues. With 6 bases clipped from V and 7 bases from J, the junction kept 9 bases outside the gene matches.

V and J are TRBV7-3 and TRBJ2-3; D may be TRBD1 (6 bases). Trimming pared 6 bases from V and 0 bases from J, leaving 10 bases between. This CDR3 comprises 14 residues. Germline CDR1 reads SGHTA; CDR2 reads FQGTGA. The CDR3 DNA follows: TGTGCCAGCAGGAAAGGGGGTAGCACAGATACGCAGTATTTT. This sequence encodes CASRKGGSTDTQYF.

CDR3 in DNA: TGTGCCAGCAGCCTAGGGGGCGAGCAGTACTTC. It is translated as CASSLGGEQYF. The chain carries TRBV5-6 and TRBJ2-7; weak D call: TRBD1 (6 bases). Germline V gene data show CDR1 as SGHDT and CDR2 as YYEEEE. The CDR3 runs to 11 residues. Trimming shortened V by 4 bases and J by 6 bases, and 8 bases separated the two germline ends.

J is TRBJ2-5 and V is TRBV7-9; 10 bases are a match to TRBD2. The CDR3 totals 16 residues. The V gene end was trimmed by 4 bases and the J gene end by 9 bases; junction bases not matched to a gene: 14. CDR1 is SEHNR and CDR2 is FQNEAQ in the germline V gene (reference sequence). The DNA of the CDR3 is TGTGCCAGCAGCTCCCCCTTGGCTAGCGGGAGTGGGGCCCAGTACTTC. It is translated as CASSSPLASGSGAQYF.

The gene calls are TRBV7-8 and TRBJ2-7; 9 bases match TRBD1. Germline values: CDR1 SGHVS, CDR2 FQNEAQ. The V and J ends lost 2 bases and 5 bases, in that order; junction bases with no gene match: 10. This CDR3 spans 16 amino acids. CDR3 sequence: CASSLIQGTGLDEQYF. The CDR3 DNA follows: TGTGCCAGCAGCTTAATTCAGGGGACAGGGCTCGACGAGCAGTACTTC.

V is TRBV19 and J is TRBJ2-7; possible D gene TRBD1, 6 bases. This CDR3 has 12 residues. V lost 5 bases, J lost 5 bases, and 10 bases lay in between. CDR1 LNHDA and CDR2 SQIVND come from the germline V gene (reference sequence). CDR3 sequence: CASSVDRNEQYF. The CDR3 DNA is TGTGCCAGTAGTGTTGACAGGAACGAGCAGTACTTC.

This clone was seen more than once but under ten times. The rearrangement joins TRBV10-3 to TRBJ1-1, with 9 bases matching TRBD1. V lost 5 bases, J lost 3 bases, and 4 bases stayed unmatched. CDR1 is ENHRY and CDR2 is SYGVKD in the germline V gene. The CDR3 loop spans 14 amino acids. CDR3 region: CAISKTGGDTEAFF. The CDR3 region has the DNA TGTGCCATCAGTAAGACAGGGGGAGACACTGAAGCTTTCTTT.

This sequence joins TRBV7-9 and TRBJ2-7; D possibly corresponds to TRBD2 (6 bases). V gave up 7 bases and J gave up 3 bases, with 16 bases separating them. From germline, CDR1 is SEHNR and CDR2 FQNEAQ (reference sequence). The CDR3 contains 14 residues. CDR3 coding DNA: TGTGCCAGCACCCCGGACGGGACTTACTACGAGCAGTACTTC. It encodes CASTPDGTYYEQYF. The variable domain in full, completed from reference TRBV7-9 and TRBJ2-7, reads DTGVSQNPRHKITKRGQNVTFRCDPISEHNRLYWYRQTLGQGPEFLTYFQNEAQLEKSRLLSDRFSAERPKGSFSTLEIQRTEQGDSAMYLCASTPDGTYYEQYFGPGTRLTVT.

Only a few counts were recorded for this clone. The chain joins TRBV14 to TRBJ2-2, with 10 bases identical to TRBD1. V shed 6 bases, J shed 3 bases, and the junction held 4 bases outside the gene matches. Looked up from germline, CDR1 is SGHDN and CDR2 is FVKESK. The CDR3 consists of 15 residues. The CDR3 protein is CASSRGQGYTGELFF. The CDR3, as DNA: TGTGCCAGCAGTAGGGGACAGGGGTACACCGGGGAGCTGTTTTTT. The variable domain in full, completed from reference TRBV14 and TRBJ2-2, reads EAGVTQFPSHSVIEKGQTVTLRCDPISGHDNLYWYRRVMGKEIKFLLHFVKESKQDESGMPNNRFLAERTGGTYSTLKVQPAELEDSGVYFCASSRGQGYTGELFFGEGSRLTVL.

This chain links TRBV7-2 with TRBJ1-1; the match to TRBD1 covers 7 bases. Germline CDR1 is SGHTA and CDR2 is FQGNSA. V shed 0 bases and J 0 bases; nucleotides not matched to a gene: 10. The CDR3 sequence is 18 residues long. This CDR3 is CASSLARDRLGMNTEAFF. The CDR3 DNA sequence: TGTGCCAGCAGCTTAGCTAGGGACAGATTGGGGATGAACACTGAAGCTTTCTTT.

The chain couples TRBV19 to TRBJ2-7; TRBD2 aligns across 10 bases. CDR1 is LNHDA, CDR2 SQIVND, per germline (reference sequence). The trim removed 1 base at V and 0 bases at J, leaving 0 bases unmatched. The CDR3 extends over 15 amino acids. DNA of the CDR3: TGTGCCAGTAGTATAGGACTAGCGGGCTCCTACGAGCAGTACTTC. It translates to CASSIGLAGSYEQYF.

The chain couples TRBV4-1 to TRBJ2-5, with TRBD1 as a possible D gene (5 bases). This CDR3 comprises 17 residues. V dropped 0 bases and J dropped 1 base, with 15 bases sitting between them. Germline values: CDR1 MGHRA, CDR2 YSYEKL. DNA of the CDR3: TGCGCCAGCAGCCAAGATCATTTTGGGGCGGCCCAAGAGACCCAGTACTTC. It codes for CASSQDHFGAAQETQYF.

V and J are TRBV5-1 and TRBJ1-6; D might be TRBD1 (5 bases). This CDR3 is 14 amino acids long. Trimming stripped 0 bases from V and 7 bases from J, with 8 bases between. Per the germline V gene, CDR1 is SGHRS and CDR2 is YFSETQ. The CDR3: CASSLGGGNSPLHF. The CDR3 DNA reads as TGCGCCAGCAGCTTGGGGGGGGGAAATTCACCCCTCCACTTT.